This TCR beta chain is from a study of identifying expanded T cells in peripheral blood. Study results and caveats: Across healthy donors, higher total template counts meant significantly greater approximately two-week count variance. About 1.2 clones differed between technical replicates, versus roughly 16 and 20 over time.

During the collection period, no donor immune events like infections were recorded. The CDR3 runs to 13 residues. With 0 bases removed from V and 8 bases from J, the gap between germline ends came to 8 bases. Germline CDR1 is SGHVS and CDR2 is FNYEAQ. Of note for this clone: The antigen is unknown.

The data were produced by immunoSEQ multiplex PCR, yet TCRdb's version contains in-frame clones alone and is incomplete. The sample consists of 80,000 to 90,000 clones, around nine tenths of them appearing once. The receptor's source is a person aged 18-70 years in good health. The sample consisted of blood. The V and J genes are TRBV7-6 and TRBJ2-4; D gene ambiguous. The chain's CDR3 is CASSLARTDIQYF. The CDR3 DNA reads TGTGCCAGCAGCTTAGCTAGGACGGACATTCAGTACTTC.